The TCR beta chain under discussion was sequenced for a study of beta chain features in type 1 diabetes. Germline CDR1 SQVTM, CDR2 ANQGSEA. The germline V and J ends were trimmed by 4 bases and 8 bases, with 12 bases remaining between them. The length of the CDR3 is 11 residues. In this sample, this clone turned up a few times. Its antigen is currently unknown. Points from the study as a whole: Shorter templates might be favored by PCR, and equally so in patients and in controls.

The investigators reverse transcribed all of the isolated RNA, so they sequenced expressed TCRB transcripts. The protocol was immunoSEQ multiplex PCR, while the TCRdb copy is restricted to in-frame clones and leaves out a portion. The profile shows almost 250,000 clones, 11% to 15% of them singletons. The clonotype was recovered from a woman in her forties in good health. The sample consisted of naive CD4+ T cells from blood. The V call is TRBV29-1, the J call TRBJ2-7, with D maybe TRBD2 (7 bases). CDR3 DNA sequence: TGCAGCGTTGGAGGGGGGGCACAGCAGTACTTC. It yields the protein CSVGGGAQQYF.